A single sample is the source of the 32 T cell receptor beta chains below, sequenced in a study of T cell clonality in common variable immunodeficiency. The protocol was immunoSEQ multiplex PCR, while the TCRdb copy is restricted to in-frame clones and leaves out a portion. The data show about 40,000 clones, none appearing only once, with approximately 1.3% held by the ten largest. Sequenced: peripheral blood mononuclear cells. These receptors were collected from a person aged 18 to 75 in good health.

In its sample, this clone was seen many times. The read is 3 residues too short to cover the CDR3 end, so that end is filled in from the germline J gene. The chain recombines TRBV20-1 with TRBJ2-3; 7 nucleotides line up with TRBD2. The J segment lost 0 bases and the V segment lost 0 bases, leaving 6 bases of the junction unmatched. This CDR3 comprises 16 residues. Germline V gives CDR1 DFQATT, CDR2 SNEGSKA (reference sequence). CDR3 sequence reads: CSARDLWRESTDTQYF. Partial CDR3 DNA: TGCAGTGCTAGAGATCTGTGGCGGGAGAGCACAGATACG.

In this sample, this clone turned up many times. The CDR3 end lies 3 residues beyond the end of the read and is filled in from the germline J gene. This chain links TRBV20-1 with TRBJ2-1; D ambiguous. The germline gives CDR1 DFQATT, CDR2 SNEGSKA (reference sequence). CDR3 length equals 13 residues. The V gene lost 6 bases and the J gene lost 4 bases, with 13 bases spanning the gap. The covered CDR3 bases are TGCAGTGCAACCACGGAGCGATACAATGAG. Protein product: CSATTERYNE. The complete CDR3 reads CSATTERYNEQFF.

This clone was detected many times. The CDR3 loop reads CSVGDPGWTNEKLFF. Partial CDR3 DNA: TGCAGCGTTGGCGACCCAGGGTGGACTAATGAAAAA. V and J are TRBV29-1 and TRBJ1-4, with D tentatively TRBD1 (5 bases). The CDR3 goes on 3 residues after the read ends, and that part is filled in from the germline J gene. Per germline, CDR1 SQVTM and CDR2 ANQGSEA. V lost 4 bases to trimming and J lost 2 bases, with 14 bases between them. The CDR3 extends over 15 amino acids.

Notes on this clone: The read is 3 residues too short to cover the CDR3 end, so that end is filled in from the germline J gene. The genes are TRBV19 and TRBJ2-1; 7 nucleotides align to TRBD2. Losses at the gene ends were 9 bases for V and 6 bases for J; bases not matched to a gene: 11. The CDR3 covers 14 residues. CDR1 is LNHDA, CDR2 SQIVND, per germline (reference sequence). This CDR3 is CASRPGGTRNEQFF. The sequenced CDR3 bases are TGTGCCAGCCGTCCGGGGGGAACACGCAATGAG.

This clone appeared many times. The missing CDR3 end, 3 residues past where the read stops, is filled in from the germline J gene. This sequence joins TRBV7-8 and TRBJ1-4; 8 bases map to TRBD1. This CDR3 contains 13 residues. The J segment lost 8 bases and the V segment lost 5 bases, leaving 4 bases of the junction unmatched. Germline assignment: CDR1 SGHVS and CDR2 FQNEAQ. The CDR3 here is CASSQDRAEKLFF. The part of the CDR3 DNA that was read is TGTGCCAGCAGCCAGGACAGGGCGGAAAAA.

This clone has a count of ten or more. The CDR3 end is not reached by the read, which stops 3 residues before it; the germline J gene fills it in. The rearrangement links TRBV11-1 to TRBJ2-3; 10 bases align to TRBD2. Germline loops: CDR1 SGHAT, CDR2 FQDESV (reference sequence). J was trimmed by 5 bases and V by 7 bases; bases with no gene match: 9. CDR3 length: 15 residues. Partial CDR3 DNA: TGTGCCAGCACCTCAGGAGCGGGAGGGCTAGATACG. Its protein is CASTSGAGGLDT. The full CDR3 is CASTSGAGGLDTQYF.

Comments on this clone: The read is 3 residues too short to cover the CDR3 end, so that end is filled in from the germline J gene. The V gene is TRBV6-2 or TRBV6-3, the J gene TRBJ1-3, with 9 bases aligning to TRBD1. This CDR3 contains 15 residues. Germline CDR1 and CDR2: MNHEY and SVGEGT. J was trimmed by 3 bases and V by 8 bases; bases with no gene match: 8. The sequenced CDR3 bases are TGTGCCAGCGGGGGGACAGGGATACGTGGAAACACC. Amino acids: CASGGTGIRGNT. The entire CDR3 reads CASGGTGIRGNTIYF.

This clone was observed many times. The CDR3 extends 3 residues past the end of the read, so its final part is completed from the germline J gene. The chain couples TRBV28 to TRBJ1-5; the D gene is possibly TRBD1 (5 bases). V lost 5 bases and J lost 2, with 16 bases in between. CDR1 and CDR2 (germline): MDHEN, SYDVKM. This CDR3 has 16 amino acids. Here the CDR3 reads CASSARRRGGNQPQHF. The CDR3 DNA, read in part, is TGTGCCAGCAGTGCGCGCCGGAGGGGCGGCAATCAGCCC.

This clone was detected only a few times. The read stops 3 residues short of the end of the CDR3; the missing end is completed from the germline J gene. The genes are TRBV7-8 and TRBJ1-6; D gene unclear. This CDR3 is 16 amino acids long. Germline CDR1 is SGHVS and CDR2 is FQNEAQ. V shed 2 bases and J shed 2 bases, with 10 bases lying between them. CDR3: CASSLRAATYNSPLHF. The part of the CDR3 DNA that was read is TGTGCCAGCAGCTTACGAGCGGCCACCTATAATTCACCC.

This clone was seen a handful of times. The read stops 3 residues short of the end of the CDR3; the missing end is completed from the germline J gene. The chain links TRBV19 to TRBJ1-2; D gene uncertain. CDR3 length: 15 amino acids. CDR1 and CDR2 (germline): LNHDA, SQIVND (reference sequence). The CDR3 reads CASSIRGGRAYDYTF. The DNA read from the CDR3 is TGTGCCAGTAGTATTAGAGGCGGGAGGGCCTACGAC.

This clone was counted many times. The read ends 3 residues early relative to the CDR3; the germline J gene fills the gap. The chain links TRBV20-1 to TRBJ1-5; a possible D gene is TRBD1 (5 bases). Per germline, CDR1 DFQATT and CDR2 SNEGSKA (reference sequence). The CDR3 is 17 residues long. V gave up 6 bases and J gave up 4 bases, with 25 bases separating them. The CDR3 region is CSALFGQGRWDNQPQHF. The sequenced CDR3 bases are TGCAGTGCCCTGTTTGGGCAGGGTCGGTGGGATAATCAGCCC.

This clone has at least ten counts. The read terminates 3 residues before the CDR3 end, so the remaining end is supplied by the germline J gene. This chain links TRBV10-3 with TRBJ1-4, with 9 bases aligning to TRBD1. This CDR3 has 14 residues. V lost 10 bases and J lost 4; bases outside the gene matches: 7. The V gene's germline CDR1 is ENHRY and CDR2 SYGVKD. The CDR3 sequence is CATYGTGINEKLFF. Incomplete CDR3 DNA: TGTGCCACCTACGGGACAGGGATTAATGAAAAA.

This clone was observed many times. The DNA ends 3 residues before the CDR3 does, and the rest of the CDR3 is filled in from the germline J gene. V gene TRBV7-9 combines with J gene TRBJ1-2, with D tentatively TRBD1 (5 bases). CDR3 length: 12 residues. V was trimmed by 3 bases and J by 6 bases, leaving 8 bases between them. From germline, CDR1 is SEHNR and CDR2 FQNEAQ (reference sequence). The CDR3 sequence: CASSFDSDGYTF. The part of the CDR3 DNA that was read is TGTGCCAGCAGCTTCGACAGTGATGGC.

The table lists this clone with many counts. The sequenced fragment ends 3 residues before the CDR3 boundary, so the rest is inferred from the germline J gene. This rearrangement joins TRBV4-2 to TRBJ2-5; the match to TRBD2 covers 13 bases. Germline CDR1 LGHNA, CDR2 YNFKEQ. J was trimmed by 5 bases and V by 0 bases; bases with no gene match: 9. The CDR3 runs 18 residues. The CDR3 sequence: CASSQDLGTSGTSETQYF. CDR3 DNA (partial): TGTGCCAGCAGCCAAGATCTGGGGACTAGCGGGACCTCGGAGACC.

This clone was found many times. The read ends 3 residues early relative to the CDR3; the germline J gene fills the gap. This rearrangement joins TRBV20-1 to TRBJ1-4, with D tentatively TRBD1 (6 bases). The CDR3 extends over 15 amino acids. Germline V gene lookup returns CDR1 DFQATT and CDR2 SNEGSKA (reference sequence). Trimming pared 0 bases from V and 5 bases from J, leaving 13 bases between. CDR3 sequence: CSARDPSRGNEKLFF. CDR3 bases read: TGCAGTGCTAGAGATCCGAGCAGGGGCAATGAAAAA.

This clone was recorded many times. The read terminates 3 residues before the CDR3 end, so the remaining end is supplied by the germline J gene. The genes are TRBV5-1 and TRBJ1-2; TRBD1 agrees at 7 bases. Germline CDR1 is SGHRS and CDR2 is YFSETQ. Trimming removed 0 bases from V and 3 bases from J; junction bases left unmatched: 8. This CDR3 is 16 amino acids long. The CDR3 loop reads CASSLEGAAVDYGYTF. The CDR3 bases that were read are TGCGCCAGCAGCTTGGAGGGGGCGGCGGTCGACTATGGC.

On this clone: The read is 3 residues too short to cover the CDR3 end, so that end is filled in from the germline J gene. The J gene is TRBJ2-5, the V gene TRBV7-8; possible D gene TRBD1, 6 bases. The CDR3 consists of 12 residues. Per germline, CDR1 SGHVS and CDR2 FQNEAQ. The CDR3 protein is CAAGVRRETQYF. Incomplete CDR3 DNA: TGTGCAGCAGGGGTTAGACGCGAGACC.

This clone was seen more than once but under ten times. The CDR3: CASSTAPRYDYTF. The sequenced CDR3 bases are TGTGCCAGTAGCACCGCCCCCAGGTACGAC. The chain is built from TRBV19 and TRBJ1-2; no clear D. The read finishes 3 residues shy of the CDR3 end, and the germline J gene is used to complete it. Germline CDR1 is LNHDA and CDR2 is SQIVND (reference sequence). The CDR3 runs 13 residues.

This clone occurred a few times. From the germline J gene comes the end of the CDR3, since the read stops 3 residues before it. The J gene is TRBJ2-3, the V gene TRBV13; D possibly uses TRBD1 or TRBD2 (6 bases each). The CDR3 sequence is 13 residues long. In germline, CDR1 is PRHDT, CDR2 FYEKMQ (reference sequence). The CDR3 sequence: CASSQQEGETQYF. CDR3 bases read: TGTGCCAGCAGCCAACAGGAGGGGGAGACG.

This clone has a count of ten or more. Read coverage stops 3 residues before the CDR3 terminus; the germline J gene supplies the remainder. The V and J genes are TRBV7-3 and TRBJ1-1; 8 bases fit TRBD1. Germline lookup yields CDR1 SGHTA and CDR2 FQGTGA. The CDR3 is 14 amino acids. CDR3 DNA (partial): TGTGCCAGCAGCTTATGGCAGGGGGCCGAGGAG. Protein sequence: CASSLWQGAEE. The entire CDR3 reads CASSLWQGAEEAFF. Full variable domain (remainder filled in from reference TRBV7-3 and TRBJ1-1): GAGVSQTPSNKVTEKGKYVELRCDPISGHTALYWYRQSLGQGPEFLIYFQGTGAADDSGLPNDRFFAVRPEGSVSTLKIQRTERGDSAVYLCASSLWQGAEEAFFGQGTRLTVV.

With regard to this clone: Sequencing ends 3 residues short of the CDR3 end; the germline J gene provides the rest. This chain uses TRBV7-2 with TRBJ2-1, with 15 positions matching TRBD2. The CDR3 runs 16 residues. Germline-derived CDR1 and CDR2 are SGHTA and FQGNSA. The CDR3 sequence: CASRLARTSGRVEQFF. The DNA read from the CDR3 is TGTGCAAGTCGCTTAGCGCGGACTAGCGGGAGGGTTGAG.

This clone has only a few counts. The read terminates 3 residues ahead of where the CDR3 ends, so the germline J gene completes it. The J gene is TRBJ2-1, the V gene TRBV5-3; 7 bases match TRBD2. TRBV5-3 is an ORF; its function is uncertain. The V segment lost 4 bases and the J segment 7 bases; nucleotides outside the gene matches: 14. The CDR3 runs to 16 residues. The CDR3: CARSGREGGPGNEQFF. The part of the CDR3 DNA that was read is TGTGCCAGAAGCGGCAGGGAGGGAGGGCCGGGAAATGAG.

This clone was counted ten times or more. From the germline J gene comes the end of the CDR3, since the read stops 3 residues before it. The chain carries TRBV2 and TRBJ2-7; a weak D match, TRBD1 (5 bases). The germline CDR1 and CDR2 sequences are SNHLY and FYNNEI. Between the trimmed V and J ends, which lost 6 bases and 5 bases, there was a span of 14 bases. The CDR3 is 13 amino acids. CDR3 residues: CASRQVSGNEQYF. CDR3 DNA, as far as it was read: TGTGCCAGCAGACAGGTTTCGGGCAACGAG.

This clone appeared many times. The read stops 3 residues short of the end of the CDR3; the missing end is completed from the germline J gene. This rearrangement joins TRBV7-9 to TRBJ2-7, with D tentatively TRBD2 (6 bases). Germline CDR1 and CDR2: SEHNR and FQNEAQ (reference sequence). The CDR3 extends over 15 amino acids. Trimming took off 1 base at V and 0 bases at J, with 10 bases between the two ends. CDR3 sequence reads: CASSLVGTSSYEQYF. CDR3 bases read: TGTGCCAGCAGCTTAGTGGGGACTTCCTCCTACGAG.

This clone has a count of ten or more. The sequenced fragment ends 3 residues before the CDR3 boundary, so the rest is inferred from the germline J gene. The chain has TRBV30 and TRBJ1-1; D is undetermined. Germline V gene data show CDR1 as GTSNPN and CDR2 as SVGIG (reference sequence). The CDR3 length is 11 residues. V gave up 5 bases and J gave up 5 bases, with 9 bases separating them. The CDR3 region is CAWVRRTEAFF. CDR3 DNA, as far as it was read: TGTGCCTGGGTCAGAAGAACTGAA.

This clone was recorded many times. The CDR3 goes on 3 residues after the read ends, and that part is filled in from the germline J gene. V and J are TRBV5-1 and TRBJ1-1; 7 bases map to TRBD1. The CDR3 loop spans 17 amino acids. Germline CDR1 reads SGHRS; CDR2 reads YFSETQ. J was trimmed by 2 bases and V by 4 bases; bases with no gene match: 14. The CDR3 bases that were read are TGCGCCAGCAGCGGGAGGGACACCTCAGGGGGAAACACTGAA. Residues: CASSGRDTSGGNTE. The entire CDR3 protein reads CASSGRDTSGGNTEAFF.

This clone was detected many times. The CDR3 end falls 3 residues outside the read, so it is completed with the germline J gene. V and J are TRBV20-1 and TRBJ2-3, with TRBD2 matching over 11 bases. The CDR3 runs to 16 residues. Germline V gives CDR1 DFQATT, CDR2 SNEGSKA (reference sequence). The part of the CDR3 DNA that was read is TGCAGTGCTAGTCCCGTGGCTAGCGGGGGGCTCATGTCG. Amino acid sequence: CSASPVASGGLMS. The entire CDR3 sequence reads CSASPVASGGLMSQYF.

About this clone itself: The sequence runs out 3 residues before the end of the CDR3; the remainder is reconstructed from the germline J gene. The chain couples TRBV11-2 to TRBJ2-2; unclear D gene. V was shortened by 3 bases and J by 3 bases, with 5 bases between the two germline ends. From germline, CDR1 is SGHAT and CDR2 FQNNGV. The CDR3 sequence is 13 residues long. Here the CDR3 reads CASSFRDTGELFF. The covered CDR3 bases are TGTGCCAGCAGCTTCCGCGACACCGGGGAG.

This clone was recorded at least ten times. The missing CDR3 end, 3 residues past where the read stops, is filled in from the germline J gene. This chain joins TRBV19 and TRBJ2-2; the D gene is possibly TRBD1 (5 bases). The V end lost 7 bases, the J end lost 1 base, and 10 bases lay between the germline ends. This CDR3 region has 14 residues. CDR1 and CDR2 (germline): LNHDA, SQIVND (reference sequence). Incomplete CDR3 DNA: TGTGCCAGTACACGAGACAGGAACACCGGGGAG. Translating it yields CASTRDRNTGE. The entire CDR3 is CASTRDRNTGELFF.

This clone showed up many times. Read data end 3 residues before the CDR3 end; the end is taken from the germline J gene. V usage is TRBV4-2 and J usage is TRBJ2-1; the D call may be TRBD1 or TRBD2 (5 bases each). CDR3 length: 16 amino acids. Germline loops: CDR1 LGHNA, CDR2 YNFKEQ. Trimming stripped 1 base from V and 7 bases from J, with 17 bases between. The CDR3 bases that were read are TGTGCCAGCAGCCAAGGGTTAGGGGAGTCCTTGAATGAG. This sequence encodes CASSQGLGESLNE. The whole CDR3 reads CASSQGLGESLNEQFF.

This clone has ten or more counts. One end of the junction is discordant with germline, which a read error may explain. The read is 3 residues too short to cover the CDR3 end, so that end is filled in from the germline J gene. The V and J genes are TRBV4-2 and TRBJ2-7; 7 nucleotides align to TRBD2. This CDR3 is 16 amino acids long. CDR1 and CDR2 (germline): LGHNA, YNFKEQ. CDR3: CASSQDSGGSLPEQYF. Partial CDR3 DNA: TGCGCCAGCAGCCAAGATTCCGGCGGGAGCTTACCCGAG.

In this sample, this clone turned up many times. The CDR3 end falls 3 residues outside the read, so it is completed with the germline J gene. This chain links TRBV29-1 with TRBJ2-7; D gene ambiguous. Germline V CDR1 and CDR2: SQVTM, ANQGSEA. This CDR3 contains 11 residues. V lost 4 bases, J lost 0 bases, and 4 bases lay in between. CDR3 sequence: CSVVYSYEQYF. Partial CDR3 DNA: TGCAGCGTTGTCTACTCCTACGAG.